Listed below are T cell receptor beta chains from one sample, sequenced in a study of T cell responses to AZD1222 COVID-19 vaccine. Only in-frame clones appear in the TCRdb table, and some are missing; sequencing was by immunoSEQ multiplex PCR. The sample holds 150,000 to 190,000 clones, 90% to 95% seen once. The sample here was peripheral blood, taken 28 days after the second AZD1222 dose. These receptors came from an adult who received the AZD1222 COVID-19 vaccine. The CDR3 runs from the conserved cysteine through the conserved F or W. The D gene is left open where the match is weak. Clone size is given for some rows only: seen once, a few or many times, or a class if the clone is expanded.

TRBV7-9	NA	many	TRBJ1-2	CASSLRAGGSLRGYTF	TGTGCCAGCAGCTTAAGGGCCGGCGGGAGTTTGCGAGGCTACACCTTC
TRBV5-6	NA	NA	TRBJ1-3	CASSLASVFGNTIYF	TGTGCCAGCAGCTTGGCTAGCGTTTTTGGAAACACCATATATTTT
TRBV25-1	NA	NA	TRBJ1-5	CASSGGQLNQPQHF	TGTGCCAGCAGTGGTGGACAGTTAAATCAGCCCCAGCATTTT
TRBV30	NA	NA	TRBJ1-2	CAWILTQGHRDGAF	TGTGCCTGGATTCTGACTCAAGGACACAGGGATGGGGCCTTC
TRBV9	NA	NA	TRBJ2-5	CASSVDFGETQYF	TGTGCCAGCAGCGTAGACTTCGGGGAGACCCAGTACTTC
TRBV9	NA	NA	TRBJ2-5	CASNVGGPQETQYF	TGTGCCAGCAACGTAGGAGGGCCACAAGAGACCCAGTACTTC
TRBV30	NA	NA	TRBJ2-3	CAWSPPGDTQYF	TGTGCCTGGAGTCCCCCAGGGGATACGCAGTATTTT
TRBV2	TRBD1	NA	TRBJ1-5	CASAPGTVKPQHF	TGTGCCAGTGCCCCCGGGACAGTCAAACCCCAGCATTTT
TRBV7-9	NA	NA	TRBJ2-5	CASSWSGTNQETQYF	TGTGCCAGCAGCTGGTCGGGGACGAACCAAGAGACCCAGTACTTC
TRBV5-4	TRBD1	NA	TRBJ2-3	CASSRGQGIADTQYF	TGTGCCAGCAGCCGGGGACAGGGTATAGCAGATACGCAGTATTTT
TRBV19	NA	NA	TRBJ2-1	CASSIQYNEQFF	TGTGCCAGTAGTATACAGTACAATGAGCAGTTCTTC
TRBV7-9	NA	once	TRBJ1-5	CASSLGREGQPQHF	TGTGCCAGCAGCTTGGGTCGGGAAGGTCAGCCCCAGCATTTT
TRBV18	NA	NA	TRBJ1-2	CASSPPQGTLNYGYTF	TGTGCCAGCTCACCACCACAAGGGACCCTGAACTATGGCTACACCTTC
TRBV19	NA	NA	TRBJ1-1	CASSMMVGVNTEAFF	TGTGCCAGTAGTATGATGGTGGGGGTGAACACTGAAGCTTTCTTT